This T cell receptor beta chain stems from a study of cytotoxic CD8 clonotypes in ibrutinib-treated CLL. Looking at the study overall: Across the patients, roughly ten were relapsed/refractory, roughly 14 treatment-naive and about 17 IGHV unmutated.

This table comes from immunoSEQ multiplex PCR, and its TCRdb copy is limited to in-frame clones, with some not included. Among approximately 160,000 clones listed, around nine tenths were seen once. The sample in question was PBMCs, obtained at disease progression, from a patient treated with ibrutinib. The clonotype originates from a human donor with chronic lymphocytic leukemia.

CDR3 bases: TGTGCCAGCAGCTCGACCGGGACCCACAATAACTATGGCTACACCTTC. As protein: CASSSTGTHNNYGYTF. The J gene is TRBJ1-2, the V gene TRBV5-5; weak D call: TRBD1 (5 bases). V gave up 3 bases and J gave up 1 base, with 16 bases separating them. Germline-derived CDR1 and CDR2 are SGHKS and YYEKEE (reference sequence). The CDR3 contains 16 residues.